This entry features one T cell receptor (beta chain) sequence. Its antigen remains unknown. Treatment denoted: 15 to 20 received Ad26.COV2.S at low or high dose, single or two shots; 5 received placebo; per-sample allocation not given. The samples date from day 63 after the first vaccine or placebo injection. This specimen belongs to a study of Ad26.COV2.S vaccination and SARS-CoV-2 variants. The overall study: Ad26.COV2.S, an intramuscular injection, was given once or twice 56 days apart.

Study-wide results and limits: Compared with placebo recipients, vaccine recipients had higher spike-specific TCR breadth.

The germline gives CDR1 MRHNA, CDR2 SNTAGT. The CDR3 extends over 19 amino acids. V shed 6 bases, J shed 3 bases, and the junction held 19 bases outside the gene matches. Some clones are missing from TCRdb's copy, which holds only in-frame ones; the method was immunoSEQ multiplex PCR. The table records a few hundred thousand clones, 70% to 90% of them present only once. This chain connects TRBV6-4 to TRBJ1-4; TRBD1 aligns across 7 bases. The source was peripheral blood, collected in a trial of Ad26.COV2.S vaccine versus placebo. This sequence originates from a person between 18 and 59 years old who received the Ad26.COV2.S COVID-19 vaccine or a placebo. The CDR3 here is CASRNRQGWEQQANEKLFF. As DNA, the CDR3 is TGTGCCAGCAGAAATCGACAGGGATGGGAGCAACAGGCTAATGAAAAACTGTTTTTT.